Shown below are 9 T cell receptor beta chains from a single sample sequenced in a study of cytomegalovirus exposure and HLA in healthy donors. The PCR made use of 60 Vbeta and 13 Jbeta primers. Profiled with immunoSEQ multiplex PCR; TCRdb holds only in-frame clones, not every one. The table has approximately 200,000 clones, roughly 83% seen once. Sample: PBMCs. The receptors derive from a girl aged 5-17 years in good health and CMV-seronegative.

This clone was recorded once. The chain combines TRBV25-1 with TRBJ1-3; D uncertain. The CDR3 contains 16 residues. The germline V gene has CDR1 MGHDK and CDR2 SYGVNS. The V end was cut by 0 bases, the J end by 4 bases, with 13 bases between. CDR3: CASSEYGRSGGNTIYF. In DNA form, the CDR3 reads TGTGCCAGCAGTGAATATGGAAGGTCGGGGGGAAACACCATATATTTT. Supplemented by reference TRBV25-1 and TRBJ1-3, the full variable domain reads EADIYQTPRYLVIGTGKKITLECSQTMGHDKMYWYQQDPGMELHLIHYSYGVNSTEKGDLSSESTVSRIRTEHFPLTLESARPSHTSQYLCASSEYGRSGGNTIYFGEGSWLTVV.

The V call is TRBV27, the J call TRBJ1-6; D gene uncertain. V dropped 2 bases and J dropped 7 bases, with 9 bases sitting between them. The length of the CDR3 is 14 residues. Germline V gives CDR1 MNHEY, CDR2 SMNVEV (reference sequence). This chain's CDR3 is CASSLVGWNSPLHF. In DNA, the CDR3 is TGTGCCAGCAGTTTAGTTGGCTGGAATTCACCCCTCCACTTT.

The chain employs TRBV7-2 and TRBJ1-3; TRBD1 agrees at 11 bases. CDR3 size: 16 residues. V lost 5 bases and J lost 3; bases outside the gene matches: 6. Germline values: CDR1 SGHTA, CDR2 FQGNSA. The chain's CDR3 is CASSPRTGGGGNTIYF. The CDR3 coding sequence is TGTGCCAGCAGCCCCCGGACAGGGGGCGGTGGAAACACCATATATTTT.

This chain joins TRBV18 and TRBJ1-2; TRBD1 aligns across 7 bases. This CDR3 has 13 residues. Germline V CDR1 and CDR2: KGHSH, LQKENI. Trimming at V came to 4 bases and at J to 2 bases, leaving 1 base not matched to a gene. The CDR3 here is CASSRGQNYGYTF. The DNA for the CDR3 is TGTGCCAGCTCACGGGGACAGAACTATGGCTACACCTTC.

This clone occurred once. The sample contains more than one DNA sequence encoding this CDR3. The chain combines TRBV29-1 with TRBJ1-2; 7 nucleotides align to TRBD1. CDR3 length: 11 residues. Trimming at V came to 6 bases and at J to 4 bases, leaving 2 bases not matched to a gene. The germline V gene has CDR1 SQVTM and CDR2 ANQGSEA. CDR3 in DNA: TGCAGCGTCGGGACAGTCTATGGCTACACCTTC. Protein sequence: CSVGTVYGYTF.

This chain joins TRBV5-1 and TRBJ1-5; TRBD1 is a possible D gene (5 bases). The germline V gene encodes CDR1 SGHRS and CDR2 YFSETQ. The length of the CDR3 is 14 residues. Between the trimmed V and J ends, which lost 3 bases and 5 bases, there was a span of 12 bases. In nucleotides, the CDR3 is TGCGCCAGCAGCTCTACAGGTGGGCATCAGCCCCAGCATTTT. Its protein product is CASSSTGGHQPQHF.

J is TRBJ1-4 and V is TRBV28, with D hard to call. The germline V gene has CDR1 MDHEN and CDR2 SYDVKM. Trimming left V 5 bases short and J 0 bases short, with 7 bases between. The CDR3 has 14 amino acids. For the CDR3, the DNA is TGTGCCAGCAGTATGTATGCAACTAATGAAAAACTGTTTTTT. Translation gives CASSMYATNEKLFF.

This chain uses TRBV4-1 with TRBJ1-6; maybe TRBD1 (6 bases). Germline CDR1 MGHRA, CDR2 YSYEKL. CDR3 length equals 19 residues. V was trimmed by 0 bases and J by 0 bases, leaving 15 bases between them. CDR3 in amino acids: CASSQDRQGSSSYNSPLHF. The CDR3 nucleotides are TGCGCCAGCAGCCAAGATCGGCAGGGGTCGAGCTCCTATAATTCACCCCTCCACTTT.

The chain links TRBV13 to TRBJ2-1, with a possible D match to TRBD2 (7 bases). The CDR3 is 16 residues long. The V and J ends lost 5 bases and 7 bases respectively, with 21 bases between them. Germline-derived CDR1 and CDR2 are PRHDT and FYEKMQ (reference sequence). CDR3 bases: TGTGCCAGCAGCCCCAGGGCGGGGGCGGCACTAAATGAGCAGTTCTTC. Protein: CASSPRAGAALNEQFF.